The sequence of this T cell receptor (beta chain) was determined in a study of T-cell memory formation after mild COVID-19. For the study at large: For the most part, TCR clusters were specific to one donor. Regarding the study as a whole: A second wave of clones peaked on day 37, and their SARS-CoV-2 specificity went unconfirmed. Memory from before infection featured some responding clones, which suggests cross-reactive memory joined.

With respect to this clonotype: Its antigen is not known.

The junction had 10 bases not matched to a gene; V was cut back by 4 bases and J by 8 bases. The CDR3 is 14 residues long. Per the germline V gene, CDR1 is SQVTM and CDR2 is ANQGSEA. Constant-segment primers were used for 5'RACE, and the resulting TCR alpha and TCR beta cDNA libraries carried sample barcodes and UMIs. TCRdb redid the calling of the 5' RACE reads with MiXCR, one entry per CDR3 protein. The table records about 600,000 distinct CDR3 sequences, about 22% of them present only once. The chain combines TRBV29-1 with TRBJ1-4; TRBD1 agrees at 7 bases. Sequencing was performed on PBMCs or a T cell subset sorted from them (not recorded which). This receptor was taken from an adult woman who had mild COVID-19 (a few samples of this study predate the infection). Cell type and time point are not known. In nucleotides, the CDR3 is TGCAGCGTTGCCGCATGGGGGGACAGCGAAAAACTGTTTTTT. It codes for CSVAAWGDSEKLFF.